The rows below give T cell receptor beta chains drawn from one sample of a study of T cell changes during pregnancy in multiple sclerosis. Data came from immunoSEQ multiplex PCR; TCRdb stores just in-frame clones and leaves some out. Among around 62,000 clones listed, approximately 90% were seen once. Source: CD4+ T cells from peripheral blood mononuclear cells, taken in the first trimester of pregnancy. The receptors come from a female donor with multiple sclerosis, enrolled in a pregnancy study. The conserved cysteine and the conserved F or W are not part of the CDR3 here. A D gene is named only where the DNA matches it firmly.

d_call,j_call,v_call,cdr3_aa
.,TRBJ2-1,TRBV29-1,SVRGASSYNEQF
.,TRBJ1-2,TRBV4-2,ASAGSYGYT
TRBD1,TRBJ2-3,TRBV19,ASRNRGATDTQY
.,TRBJ1-2,TRBV5-1,ASNTGWRYYGYT
.,TRBJ2-1,TRBV11-2,ASSLDRAGRSYNEQF
.,TRBJ1-2,TRBV5-1,ASSSGVDYGYT
TRBD1,TRBJ1-2,TRBV10-3,AISARTGTNYGYT
.,TRBJ1-2,TRBV19,ASRRVGHYGYT
TRBD2,TRBJ2-3,TRBV30,AWSVSLAGGDTQY
TRBD2,TRBJ2-1,TRBV6-5,ASRLTSGGFNEQF
.,TRBJ2-7,TRBV18,ASSLAASYEQY
.,TRBJ2-5,TRBV19,ASSIAGEETQY
.,TRBJ2-3,TRBV2,ASSEVGVFTDTQY
TRBD1,TRBJ1-2,TRBV7-2,ASSPETGGAYGYT
.,TRBJ1-1,TRBV11-1,ASSLGTVMNTEAF
.,TRBJ1-2,TRBV9,ASSPLGRDTGYT
TRBD1,TRBJ1-3,TRBV28,ASSSAPGQGRSGNTIY
TRBD1,TRBJ1-3,TRBV18,ASYDRGRDYSGNTIY
.,TRBJ2-7,TRBV27,ASSAQILSYEQY
TRBD1,TRBJ2-3,TRBV19,ASTTRDRGNTDTQY
TRBD1,TRBJ1-2,TRBV25-1,ASRESGQGYGYT
.,TRBJ1-1,TRBV6-5,ASSPPQGNTEAF
.,TRBJ2-3,TRBV21-1,ARTGPPTDTQY
TRBD2,TRBJ2-4,TRBV5-1,ASSSGGNLAKNIQY
.,TRBJ2-6,TRBV7-3,ASSLLATVFSGANVLT
TRBD1,TRBJ1-2,TRBV7-9,ASSTLTGPT
TRBD1,TRBJ1-4,TRBV9,ASGQGEEKLF
.,TRBJ1-2,TRBV6-5,ASSTRGGNGYT
TRBD1,TRBJ1-1,TRBV7-2,ASSSQGRTEAF
.,TRBJ1-1,TRBV5-4,ASSSRWSVEAF
.,TRBJ1-5,TRBV7-2,ASSLVREALNQPQH
TRBD2,TRBJ2-3,TRBV29-1,SGLAGGTDTQY
TRBD1,TRBJ2-7,TRBV30,AWSVTGGYEQY
TRBD1,TRBJ1-1,TRBV7-9,ASSRDRGLSDTEAF
.,TRBJ2-7,TRBV21-1,ASSSVRRSGSYEQY
TRBD2,TRBJ2-1,TRBV29-1,SLMGLAGVGEQF
TRBD1,TRBJ1-6,TRBV7-2,ASTGRDRVSPLH
TRBD1,TRBJ2-2,TRBV7-2,ASSYGTGFTGELF
.,TRBJ1-1,TRBV18,ASSPQVTNTEAF
TRBD1,TRBJ2-5,TRBV9,ASSVLSGQGASQETQY
TRBD2,TRBJ2-2,TRBV7-2,ASSPVLAGTGELF
.,TRBJ2-7,TRBV7-2,ASSLTAYEQY
.,TRBJ2-5,TRBV30,AWTVKETQY
.,TRBJ1-5,TRBV7-8,ASSLSGNQPQH
.,TRBJ2-6,TRBV7-9,ASSPQGSGANVLT
TRBD2,TRBJ2-2,TRBV9,ASSVAPSGGDRNTGELF
.,TRBJ2-7,TRBV19,ASSSRRTDGISYEQY
TRBD1,TRBJ2-7,TRBV11-3,ASSLGTGTEKYEQY
TRBD1,TRBJ1-5,TRBV7-2,ASSAGQANQPQH
.,TRBJ1-6,TRBV30,AWSVRGSGTYNSPLH
.,TRBJ2-7,TRBV19,ASSIRQRYEQY
TRBD1,TRBJ1-4,TRBV9,ASSPPLRDSFSEKLF
TRBD1,TRBJ1-4,TRBV13,ASSPNRGQTEKLF
.,TRBJ1-5,TRBV30,AWSASDSEQPQH
.,TRBJ1-5,TRBV18,ASSPTDSNQPQH
.,TRBJ1-2,TRBV6-5,ASTGATNYGYT
TRBD1,TRBJ1-2,TRBV9,ASSGDRDGYT